Below, 17 T cell receptor beta chains from the same sample are listed, as sequenced in a study of radiotherapy plus CTLA-4 blockade in lung cancer. Assay used: immunoSEQ multiplex PCR; TCRdb lists only in-frame clones, some missing. The sample lists about 59,000 clones, around three quarters occurring once. This sample comprised peripheral blood, obtained from a patient treated with radiotherapy plus ipilimumab. These receptors originate from a human donor with non-small cell lung cancer whose response to radiotherapy plus ipilimumab could not be evaluated.

The chain employs TRBV5-1 and TRBJ2-1; D ambiguous. Trimming removed 0 bases from V and 1 base from J, with 8 bases in between. CDR1 is SGHRS and CDR2 is YFSETQ in the germline V gene. The CDR3 consists of 15 residues. This CDR3 reads CASSLGQVSYNEQFF. Here the CDR3 DNA reads TGCGCCAGCAGCTTGGGCCAGGTGTCCTACAATGAGCAGTTCTTC. Using reference TRBV5-1 and TRBJ2-1 for the parts outside the CDR3, the full variable domain is KAGVTQTPRYLIKTRGQQVTLSCSPISGHRSVSWYQQTPGQGLQFLFEYFSETQRNKGNFPGRFSGRQFSNSRSEMNVSTLELGDSALYLCASSLGQVSYNEQFFGPGTRLTVL.

In this sample, this clone turned up once. This chain joins TRBV19 and TRBJ2-5; weak D call: TRBD1 (5 bases). Trimming left V 3 bases short and J 5 bases short, with 7 bases between. The CDR3 contains 12 residues. Per germline, CDR1 LNHDA and CDR2 SQIVND (reference sequence). This CDR3 is CASSIQGETQYF. The DNA of the CDR3 is TGTGCCAGTAGTATTCAGGGTGAGACCCAGTACTTC.

The rearrangement uses TRBV5-1 and TRBJ2-5; D call uncertain. This CDR3 comprises 15 residues. With 0 bases removed from V and 1 base from J, the gap between germline ends came to 10 bases. CDR1 and CDR2 (germline): SGHRS, YFSETQ. This CDR3 is CASSLGSRFQETQYF. The DNA for the CDR3 is TGCGCCAGCAGCTTGGGTAGCAGATTCCAAGAGACCCAGTACTTC.

The CDR3 protein is CASSLSGDRGRDTGELFF. CDR3 in DNA: TGTGCCAGCAGCTTATCAGGGGACAGGGGGCGCGACACCGGGGAGCTGTTTTTT. The rearrangement links TRBV7-9 to TRBJ2-2; 12 bases are a match to TRBD1. This CDR3 contains 18 residues. CDR1 and CDR2 from the germline V gene are SEHNR and FQNEAQ (reference sequence). The junction had 7 bases not matched to a gene; V was cut back by 2 bases and J by 3 bases.

This chain uses TRBV6-5 with TRBJ1-1, with 8 bases identical to TRBD1. The CDR3 loop spans 14 amino acids. The trim removed 2 bases at V and 2 bases at J, leaving 1 base unmatched. Germline assignment: CDR1 MNHEY and CDR2 SVGAGI. The CDR3 sequence is CASSYDRGNTEAFF. The CDR3, as DNA: TGTGCCAGCAGTTACGACAGGGGTAACACTGAAGCTTTCTTT.

The chain links TRBV6-5 to TRBJ2-5, with D unresolved. Looked up from germline, CDR1 is MNHEY and CDR2 is SVGAGI. With 3 bases removed from V and 1 base from J, the gap between germline ends came to 6 bases. This CDR3 has 13 amino acids. The CDR3 loop is CASSYTVQETQYF. CDR3 DNA sequence: TGTGCCAGCAGTTATACGGTCCAAGAGACCCAGTACTTC.

The chain joins TRBV7-3 to TRBJ2-2; 7 bases match TRBD2. The CDR3 consists of 17 residues. CDR1 and CDR2 (germline): SGHTA, FQGTGA. The ends lost 9 bases at V and 0 bases at J; junction bases unmatched: 13. The CDR3 loop reads CASGRGNGPSNTGELFF. In DNA form, the CDR3 reads TGTGCCAGTGGGAGGGGAAACGGCCCCTCGAACACCGGGGAGCTGTTTTTT. The full variable domain, completed using reference TRBV7-3 and TRBJ2-2, is GAGVSQTPSNKVTEKGKYVELRCDPISGHTALYWYRQSLGQGPEFLIYFQGTGAADDSGLPNDRFFAVRPEGSVSTLKIQRTERGDSAVYLCASGRGNGPSNTGELFFGEGSRLTVL.

This clone has just one count. This sequence joins TRBV9 and TRBJ2-2; a possible D gene is TRBD2 (6 bases). This CDR3 is built from 15 residues. Germline CDR1 and CDR2: SGDLS and YYNGEE. V was shortened by 0 bases and J by 1 base, with 7 bases between the two germline ends. The CDR3 loop reads CASSVGGGNTGELFF. The CDR3 DNA is TGTGCCAGCAGCGTAGGGGGAGGGAACACCGGGGAGCTGTTTTTT.

This clone was seen once. V usage is TRBV6-5 and J usage is TRBJ2-7, with D possibly matching TRBD2 (6 bases). Germline lookup yields CDR1 MNHEY and CDR2 SVGAGI. The CDR3 has 14 amino acids. The germline V and J ends were trimmed by 6 bases and 6 bases, with 18 bases remaining between them. CDR3 residues: CASSQTSLSGEQYF. CDR3 coding DNA: TGTGCCAGCAGCCAGACTAGTCTTTCGGGCGAGCAGTACTTC.

Written as DNA, the CDR3 is TGTGCTAGTGGTTCGGGACAGGGGAACACTGAAGCTTTCTTT. Protein sequence: CASGSGQGNTEAFF. V gene TRBV12-5 combines with J gene TRBJ1-1; 9 nucleotides line up with TRBD1. The CDR3 runs 14 residues. The ends lost 4 bases at V and 1 base at J; junction bases unmatched: 1. Germline V gene sequence: CDR1 LGHNT, CDR2 FRNRAP. Combining the CDR3 with reference TRBV12-5 and TRBJ1-1 gives the whole variable domain DARVTQTPRHKVTEMGQEVTMRCQPILGHNTVFWYRQTMMQGLELLAYFRNRAPLDDSGMPKDRFSAEMPDATLATLKIQPSEPRDSAVYFCASGSGQGNTEAFFGQGTRLTVV.

The chain joins TRBV28 to TRBJ2-5, with D unclear. The J call is in doubt because the DNA end fits TRBJ2-7 better. CDR3 size: 12 residues. Germline V lookup: CDR1 MDHEN, CDR2 SYDVKM. The CDR3 protein is CASSLPFYEQYF. CDR3 DNA sequence: TGTGCCAGCAGTTTACCGTTCTACGAGCAGTACTTC.

The chain carries TRBV30 and TRBJ1-1; no clear D. Per the germline V gene, CDR1 is GTSNPN and CDR2 is SVGIG (reference sequence). Trimming shortened V by 0 bases and J by 3 bases, and 8 bases separated the two germline ends. This CDR3 region has 13 residues. CDR3 bases: TGTGCCTGGAGTGTACATCGGGACACTGAAGCTTTCTTT. It yields the protein CAWSVHRDTEAFF.

The J gene is TRBJ2-7, the V gene TRBV28, with 9 bases lining up with TRBD1. The V gene end was trimmed by 4 bases and the J gene end by 2 bases; junction bases not matched to a gene: 6. The CDR3 sequence is 15 residues long. Germline V gives CDR1 MDHEN, CDR2 SYDVKM. CDR3 residues: CASSSGTGRPYEQYF. The CDR3 DNA sequence: TGTGCCAGCAGTTCCGGGACAGGGAGGCCCTACGAGCAGTACTTC.

The chain is built from TRBV7-8 and TRBJ1-2; the D is unclear. CDR3 length equals 14 residues. In germline, CDR1 is SGHVS, CDR2 FQNEAQ. Trimming took 5 bases from V and 4 from J, leaving 14 bases between them. The CDR3 DNA is TGTGCCAGCAGCCCTGGACGGGAATCCTATGGCTACACCTTC. Its protein is CASSPGRESYGYTF.

V usage is TRBV4-2 and J usage is TRBJ1-5, with D tentatively TRBD1 (6 bases). The CDR3 covers 15 residues. Deletions cut 5 bases from V and 2 bases from J, with 13 bases between. The germline V gene has CDR1 LGHNA and CDR2 YNFKEQ. In nucleotides, the CDR3 is TGTGCCAGCAGCTCTGATCGGACAGGCAATCAGCCCCAGCATTTT. This gives the protein CASSSDRTGNQPQHF.

This chain joins TRBV14 and TRBJ2-3; D is uncertain. Germline V lookup: CDR1 SGHDN, CDR2 FVKESK. This CDR3 region has 16 residues. The V and J ends lost 4 bases and 2 bases respectively, with 16 bases between them. The CDR3 DNA sequence: TGTGCCAGCAGCCCGGGTAATTTGCCTAACACAGATACGCAGTATTTT. This sequence encodes CASSPGNLPNTDTQYF.

The chain recombines TRBV21-1 with TRBJ1-2; TRBD1 is taken as the D call from the table, unchecked against the DNA. TRBV21-1 is reported as a pseudogene. The CDR3 runs 15 residues. DNA for the CDR3: TGTGCCGGCAGCACAGGGACAGGCCCTAACTATGGCTACACCTTC. It yields the protein CAGSTGTGPNYGYTF.